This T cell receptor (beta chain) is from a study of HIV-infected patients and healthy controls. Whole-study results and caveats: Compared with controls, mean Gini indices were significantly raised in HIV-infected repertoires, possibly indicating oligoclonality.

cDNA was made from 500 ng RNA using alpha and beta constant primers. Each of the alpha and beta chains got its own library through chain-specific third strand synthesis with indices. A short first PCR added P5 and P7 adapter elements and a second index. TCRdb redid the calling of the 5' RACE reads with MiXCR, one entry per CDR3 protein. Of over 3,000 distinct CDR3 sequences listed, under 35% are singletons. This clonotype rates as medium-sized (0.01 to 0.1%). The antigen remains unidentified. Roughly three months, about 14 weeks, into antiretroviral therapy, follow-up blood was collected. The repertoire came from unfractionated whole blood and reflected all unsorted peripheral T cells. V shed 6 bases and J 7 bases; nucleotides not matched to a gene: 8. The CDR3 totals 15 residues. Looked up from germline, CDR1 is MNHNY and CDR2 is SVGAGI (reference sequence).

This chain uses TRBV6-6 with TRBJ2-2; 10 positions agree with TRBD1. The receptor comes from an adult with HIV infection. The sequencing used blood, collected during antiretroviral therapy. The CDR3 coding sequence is TGTGCCAGCAGGCCGACAGGGGGCGGTGGCGGGGAGCTGTTTTTT. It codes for CASRPTGGGGGELFF.